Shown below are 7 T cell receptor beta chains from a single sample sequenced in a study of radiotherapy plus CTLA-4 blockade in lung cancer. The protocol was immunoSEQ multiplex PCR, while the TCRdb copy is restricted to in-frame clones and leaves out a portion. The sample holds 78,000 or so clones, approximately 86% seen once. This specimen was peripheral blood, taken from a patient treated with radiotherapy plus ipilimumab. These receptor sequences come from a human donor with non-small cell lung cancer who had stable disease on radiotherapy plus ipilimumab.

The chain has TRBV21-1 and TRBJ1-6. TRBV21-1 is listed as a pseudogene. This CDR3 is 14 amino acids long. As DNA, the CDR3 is TGTGCCAGCAGCCAGGTGAGGGAGCATTCACCCCTCCACTTT. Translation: CASSQVREHSPLHF.

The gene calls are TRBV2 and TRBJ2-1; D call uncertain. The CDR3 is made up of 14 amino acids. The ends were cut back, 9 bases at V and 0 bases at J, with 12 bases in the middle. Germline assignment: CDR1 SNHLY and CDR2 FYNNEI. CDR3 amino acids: CASFDKSSYNEQFF. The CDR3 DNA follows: TGTGCCAGTTTCGACAAAAGCTCCTACAATGAGCAGTTCTTC.

The CDR3 sequence: CASSIGTAGGYTF. The CDR3 DNA reads as TGTGCCAGCAGCATAGGGACAGCCGGTGGCTACACCTTC. This rearrangement joins TRBV5-6 to TRBJ1-2, with 7 positions matching TRBD1. V lost 4 bases to trimming and J lost 7 bases; unmatched junction nucleotides: 7. Germline values: CDR1 SGHDT, CDR2 YYEEEE. The CDR3 has 13 residues.

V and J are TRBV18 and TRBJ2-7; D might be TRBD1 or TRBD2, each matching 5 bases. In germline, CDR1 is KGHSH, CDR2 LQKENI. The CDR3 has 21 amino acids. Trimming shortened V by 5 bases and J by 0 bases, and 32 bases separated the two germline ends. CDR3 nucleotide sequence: TGTGCCAGCTCAACAGGCTGGGATGGAGGACCAACCTCAGGAGGCTCCTACGAGCAGTACTTC. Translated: CASSTGWDGGPTSGGSYEQYF.

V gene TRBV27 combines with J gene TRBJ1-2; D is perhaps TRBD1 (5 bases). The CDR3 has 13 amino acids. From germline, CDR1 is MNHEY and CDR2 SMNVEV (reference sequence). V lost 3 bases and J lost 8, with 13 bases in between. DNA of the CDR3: TGTGCCAGCAGTTTTCCCGGGACGGGAGGCTACACCTTC. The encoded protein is CASSFPGTGGYTF.

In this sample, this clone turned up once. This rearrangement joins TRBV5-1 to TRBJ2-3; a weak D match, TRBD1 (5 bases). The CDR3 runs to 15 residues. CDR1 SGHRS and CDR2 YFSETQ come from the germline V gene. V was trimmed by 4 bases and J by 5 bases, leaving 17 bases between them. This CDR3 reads CASSGIGQILDTQYF. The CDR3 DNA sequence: TGCGCCAGCAGCGGGATCGGACAAATATTAGATACGCAGTATTTT.

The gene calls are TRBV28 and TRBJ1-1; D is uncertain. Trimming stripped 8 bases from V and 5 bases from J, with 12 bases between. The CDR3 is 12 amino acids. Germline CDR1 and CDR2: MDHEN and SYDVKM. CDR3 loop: CASLSGQTEAFF. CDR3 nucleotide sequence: TGTGCCAGCTTGTCAGGCCAAACTGAAGCTTTCTTT.